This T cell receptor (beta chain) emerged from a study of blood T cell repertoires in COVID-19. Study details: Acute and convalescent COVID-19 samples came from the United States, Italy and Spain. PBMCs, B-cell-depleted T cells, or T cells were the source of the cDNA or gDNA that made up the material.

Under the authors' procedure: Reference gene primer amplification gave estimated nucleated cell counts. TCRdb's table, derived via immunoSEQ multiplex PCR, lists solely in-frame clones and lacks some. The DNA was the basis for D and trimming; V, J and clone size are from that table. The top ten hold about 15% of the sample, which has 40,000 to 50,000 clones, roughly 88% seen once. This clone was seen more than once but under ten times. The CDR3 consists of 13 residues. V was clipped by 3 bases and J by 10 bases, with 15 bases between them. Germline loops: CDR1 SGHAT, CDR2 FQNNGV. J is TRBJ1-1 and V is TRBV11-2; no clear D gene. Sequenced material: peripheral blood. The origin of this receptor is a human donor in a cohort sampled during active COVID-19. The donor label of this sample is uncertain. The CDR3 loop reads CASSLNSKGRAFF. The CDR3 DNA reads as TGTGCCAGCAGCTTGAACAGTAAAGGTCGAGCTTTCTTT.